The clone carrying this T cell receptor (beta chain) was observed a single time. As processed by the authors: Reference gene primer amplification in the assay estimated nucleated cell counts. Sequencing used immunoSEQ multiplex PCR; TCRdb keeps in-frame clones, though not all of them. Clone size and V and J calls were adopted from that table, with D and trimming inferred from the DNA. The data contain some 330,000 clones, 85% to 90% of them singletons. CDR3 length: 13 residues. Germline V gene data show CDR1 as SGDLS and CDR2 as YYNGEE. Trimming at V came to 4 bases and at J to 4 bases, leaving 2 bases not matched to a gene. It was during active infection that Seattle patients were enrolled and then longitudinally followed. The data were obtained in a study of blood T cell repertoires in COVID-19. The overall study: The United States, Italy and Spain were the sources of the acute and convalescent COVID-19 samples. Sample material is recorded as cDNA or gDNA derived from T cells, B-cell-depleted T cells, or PBMCs.

The sample consisted of peripheral blood. The chain combines TRBV9 with TRBJ1-2, with 9 bases fitting TRBD1. The source of this sequence is a woman in her twenties or thirties with COVID-19, enrolled during active disease. The CDR3 sequence is CASSRTGAYGYTF. The CDR3, as DNA: TGTGCCAGCAGCAGGACAGGGGCCTATGGCTACACCTTC.